This entry concerns a single TCR beta chain. The authors prepared UMI-labeled TRB cDNA libraries by 5' RACE. From the 5' RACE reads, TCRdb lists one entry per CDR3 protein and no DNA. The data include more than 65,000 distinct CDR3 sequences; the top ten clones carry around 1.4%. This specimen belongs to a study of CXCR3-negative and CXCR3-positive naive CD8 T cells. Sequencing was performed on naive CXCR3- CD8+ T cells from blood. Subset given: CD45RO-CCR7+CD27+CD95- naive CD8+ T cells lacking CXCR3 (TNR3-). This TCR came from a human donor in good health. Some clones in this sample may be carry-over from other donors' samples.

This chain's CDR3 is CASSLALSGRDTQYF. The chain carries TRBV7-6 and TRBJ2-3. The CDR3 runs to 15 residues. CDR1 and CDR2 (germline): SGHVS, FNYEAQ.